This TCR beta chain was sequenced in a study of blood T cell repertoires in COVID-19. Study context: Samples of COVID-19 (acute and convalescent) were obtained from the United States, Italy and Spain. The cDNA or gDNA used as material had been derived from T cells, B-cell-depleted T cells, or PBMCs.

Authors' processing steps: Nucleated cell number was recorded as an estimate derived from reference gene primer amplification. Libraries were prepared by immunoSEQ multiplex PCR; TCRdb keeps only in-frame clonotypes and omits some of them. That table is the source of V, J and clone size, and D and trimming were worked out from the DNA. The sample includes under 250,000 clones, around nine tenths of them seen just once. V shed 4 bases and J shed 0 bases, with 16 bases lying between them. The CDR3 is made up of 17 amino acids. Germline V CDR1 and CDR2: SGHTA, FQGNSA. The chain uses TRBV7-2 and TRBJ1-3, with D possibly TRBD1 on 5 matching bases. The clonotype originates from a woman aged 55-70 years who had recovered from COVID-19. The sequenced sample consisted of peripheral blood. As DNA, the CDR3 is TGTGCCAGCAGCTCCGACCGCGGGACCCTCTCTGGAAACACCATATATTTT. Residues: CASSSDRGTLSGNTIYF.